The TCR beta chain under discussion was sequenced for a study of radiotherapy plus CTLA-4 blockade in lung cancer. Overall study results and limits: Subsequent to radiotherapy plus ipilimumab, tumor-derived TCR clones underwent expansion in blood.

Chemo-refractory metastatic non-small-cell lung cancer patients received focal radiation with ipilimumab CTLA-4 blockade. Measured with immunoSEQ multiplex PCR; TCRdb has only the in-frame clones, and not every one. Counted here are approximately 95,000 clones, 82% occurring once; the ten biggest clones make up around 3.6%. In regard to this clone: Antigen: not known.

The TCR originated in a human donor with non-small cell lung cancer who had a partial response to radiotherapy plus ipilimumab. The input for sequencing was peripheral blood, taken from a patient treated with radiotherapy plus ipilimumab.

The CDR3 DNA is TGCGCCAGCAGCCCGTGGACAGGCGGTAGCACCGGGGAGCTGTTTTTT. Protein sequence: CASSPWTGGSTGELFF. J is TRBJ2-2 and V is TRBV5-1; 7 positions agree with TRBD1. The trim removed 4 bases at V and 4 bases at J, leaving 10 bases unmatched. The CDR3 loop spans 16 amino acids. From germline, CDR1 is SGHRS and CDR2 YFSETQ.